The rows below give T cell receptor beta chains drawn from one sample of a study of technical replicates of blood from several donors. Assay used: immunoSEQ multiplex PCR; TCRdb lists only in-frame clones, some missing. This sample has fewer than 95,000 clones, with around 94% found just once. Input material: T cells isolated from PBMCs. Receptors were obtained from a human donor in good health. The CDR3 runs from the conserved cysteine through the conserved F or W. A D gene is named only where the DNA matches it firmly. Clone size is shown for a subset of rows, as once, few, many or a class of expanded clone.

CDR3nt	CDR3aa	j_gene	d_gene	abundance	v_gene
TGTGCCAGCAGCTTAGCGGAGGGTGAGAGGAACACTGAAGCTTTCTTT	CASSLAEGERNTEAFF	TRBJ1-1	NA	once	TRBV7-8
TGTGCCAGCTCACCAACCGACAGATCGAACACTGAAGCTTTCTTT	CASSPTDRSNTEAFF	TRBJ1-1	NA	NA	TRBV18
TGTGCCAGCTCACCGTTAACAGGGGCGGGGGAGACCCAGTACTTC	CASSPLTGAGETQYF	TRBJ2-5	NA	NA	TRBV18
TGTGCCAGCAGTTCGGGAGGAGAGCAGTACTTC	CASSSGGEQYF	TRBJ2-7	TRBD2	few	TRBV2
TGTGCCAGCAGTGACTCGGGGGGGGGATACCAAGAGACCCAGTACTTC	CASSDSGGGYQETQYF	TRBJ2-5	TRBD2	NA	TRBV6-4
TGTGCCAGCAGCTTTACCTCCGACAGCTTAGGAGGCTACACCTTC	CASSFTSDSLGGYTF	TRBJ1-2	NA	NA	TRBV5-5
TGTGCCAGTCGGACAGGGGTCACCGGGGAGCTGTTTTTT	CASRTGVTGELFF	TRBJ2-2	TRBD1	NA	TRBV2
TGTGCCATCAGTGAACTTGATATGGCGAATCGGGAGTTCTTC	CAISELDMANREFF	TRBJ2-1	NA	NA	TRBV10-3
TGTGCCAGCAGTGTCCCCTCTTCTGGAAACACCATATATTTT	CASSVPSSGNTIYF	TRBJ1-3	NA	once	TRBV2
TGTGCCAGCAGTTTAAGGGGAAGCAATCAGCCCCAGCATTTT	CASSLRGSNQPQHF	TRBJ1-5	NA	NA	TRBV27
TGTGCCAGCACCTCCGGGACAGGTTTTCGTCAGCCCCAGCATTTT	CASTSGTGFRQPQHF	TRBJ1-5	TRBD1	NA	TRBV28
TGTGCCAGCAGTCGACAGCCGCCCTACGAGCAGTACTTC	CASSRQPPYEQYF	TRBJ2-7	NA	NA	TRBV6-5
TGTGCCAGTTCGGGGGGCGGGTACGAGCAGTACTTC	CASSGGGYEQYF	TRBJ2-7	NA	NA	TRBV11-3
TGTGCCAGCAGTGTAGCCAGAAATGAAAAACTGTTTTTT	CASSVARNEKLFF	TRBJ1-4	NA	once	TRBV2
TGCGCCAGCAGCTTAATTGGGGAGGGAGCTTTCTTT	CASSLIGEGAFF	TRBJ1-1	NA	NA	TRBV5-1
TGCGCCAGCAGCTTGCAGGGAGGGTATTATGGCTACACCTTC	CASSLQGGYYGYTF	TRBJ1-2	NA	NA	TRBV5-1
TGTGCCAGCAGCCAATGGGGGGAGAACACCGGGGAGCTGTTTTTT	CASSQWGENTGELFF	TRBJ2-2	NA	NA	TRBV25-1
TGTGCCAGCAATCGAGGGGGACAGCACGGCTACACCTTC	CASNRGGQHGYTF	TRBJ1-2	TRBD1	NA	TRBV9
TGTGCCAGCCAACAGCCGGGGTTTCGCAGCAATCAGCCCCAGCATTTT	CASQQPGFRSNQPQHF	TRBJ1-5	NA	NA	TRBV28
TGCGCCAGCAGCTTGGTGCCTACAACTAATGAAAAACTGTTTTTT	CASSLVPTTNEKLFF	TRBJ1-4	NA	NA	TRBV5-1
TGTGCCATCAGTGAGTCGAGAGGGAAGTACACCTACGAGCAGTACTTC	CAISESRGKYTYEQYF	TRBJ2-7	NA	NA	TRBV10-3
TGCGCCAGCAGCTTGGGACAGGGCAGAGACTATGGCTACACCTTC	CASSLGQGRDYGYTF	TRBJ1-2	TRBD1	NA	TRBV5-1
TGTGCCTGGAGGAAGGGGTTTGTTTCAGTTAACTATGGCTACACCTTC	CAWRKGFVSVNYGYTF	TRBJ1-2	NA	NA	TRBV30
TGTGCCAGCAGCTTACAGGGTGGTAGCTATGGCTACACCTTC	CASSLQGGSYGYTF	TRBJ1-2	NA	NA	TRBV5-6
TGTGCCACCAGCAGAGGCGGACAGGGGAGAACTGAAGCTTTCTTT	CATSRGGQGRTEAFF	TRBJ1-1	TRBD1	NA	TRBV15
TGTGCCAGCAGCCCGGAGGGGAGGGAAGAGACCACTGAAGCTTTCTTT	CASSPEGREETTEAFF	TRBJ1-1	NA	NA	TRBV11-3
TGTGCCAGCAGCCTAGGACAGTTCATGAACACTGAAGCTTTCTTT	CASSLGQFMNTEAFF	TRBJ1-1	NA	NA	TRBV7-9
TGTGCCAGCAGCTTAGGACTAGCGGGAGTAATCGTCCACGAGCAGTACTTC	CASSLGLAGVIVHEQYF	TRBJ2-7	TRBD2	NA	TRBV11-2
TGTGCCAGCAGTTCACCGGGACAGGCCCAAGAGACCCAGTACTTC	CASSSPGQAQETQYF	TRBJ2-5	TRBD1	NA	TRBV28
TGTGCCAGCAGTTTCAGAGGGAGTTATCTTGATGAGCAGTTCTTC	CASSFRGSYLDEQFF	TRBJ2-1	NA	NA	TRBV27
TGTGCAGAAGTGGGGAGACGTGGAAACACCATATATTTT	CAEVGRRGNTIYF	TRBJ1-3	NA	NA	TRBV2
TGTGCCAGCAGCTTTTTATCCCAGCCCCAGCATTTT	CASSFLSQPQHF	TRBJ1-5	NA	few	TRBV5-6
TGTGCCTGGGACAGGGGGAGTAAGACTGAAGCTTTCTTT	CAWDRGSKTEAFF	TRBJ1-1	TRBD1	NA	TRBV30